These 27 T cell receptor beta chains came from one sample sequenced in a study of shared clonotypes between healthy human individuals. TCRdb keeps only in-frame clones here, not all; method: immunoSEQ multiplex PCR. The sample has over a million clones, roughly 75% seen once. Sequencing used memory CD4+ T cells sorted from blood. Subset reported: CD45RA-negative fraction. All receptors come from a man aged 18 to 35 in good health.

V and J are TRBV6-6 and TRBJ2-3, with D possibly being TRBD2 (6 bases). V was trimmed by 6 bases and J by 3 bases, leaving 13 bases between them. This CDR3 comprises 14 residues. Germline CDR1 and CDR2: MNHNY and SVGAGI (reference sequence). The CDR3 sequence is CASRPLGGTDTQYF. The DNA for the CDR3 is TGTGCCAGCAGACCCTTGGGGGGAACAGATACGCAGTATTTT.

The rearrangement uses TRBV19 and TRBJ1-1, with D possibly matching TRBD1 (5 bases). Germline lookup yields CDR1 LNHDA and CDR2 SQIVND (reference sequence). Trimming removed 0 bases from V and 11 bases from J, with 16 bases in between. The CDR3 is made up of 14 amino acids. Here the CDR3 reads CASSIDPTAKRAFF. The CDR3 region has the DNA TGTGCCAGTAGTATAGATCCGACAGCCAAGAGGGCTTTCTTT.

V and J are TRBV5-1 and TRBJ2-1, with 9 bases that match TRBD2. The CDR3 sequence is 15 residues long. Unmatched junction bases numbered 4, after V lost 1 base and J lost 5 bases. Germline CDR1 SGHRS, CDR2 YFSETQ. The CDR3 loop is CASSLSSGAHNEQFF. CDR3 nucleotide sequence: TGCGCCAGCAGCTTGTCTAGCGGGGCTCACAATGAGCAGTTCTTC.

The J gene is TRBJ2-5, the V gene TRBV11-2, with D unresolved. The CDR3 loop spans 14 amino acids. V was pared by 2 bases and J by 4 bases, with 11 bases between. Germline loops: CDR1 SGHAT, CDR2 FQNNGV. The CDR3 DNA is TGTGCCAGCAGCTTAACAAGGAAGGGAGAGACCCAGTACTTC. Amino acids: CASSLTRKGETQYF.

The V and J genes are TRBV30 and TRBJ1-1; D not certain. Germline V lookup: CDR1 GTSNPN, CDR2 SVGIG (reference sequence). Trimming stripped 3 bases from V and 4 bases from J, with 18 bases between. The CDR3 runs 15 residues. The CDR3 spells CAWRVPTTRGTEAFF. DNA for the CDR3: TGTGCCTGGAGGGTACCCACAACGAGAGGCACTGAAGCTTTCTTT.

With regard to this clone: This specimen includes other DNA sequences encoding the same CDR3. The genes are TRBV10-2 and TRBJ1-1; D uncertain. Germline-derived CDR1 and CDR2 are WSHSY and SAAADI. Trimming removed 7 bases at V and 1 base at J, with 4 bases between. This CDR3 is 11 amino acids long. DNA of the CDR3: TGCGCCAGCACGGGGAACACTGAAGCTTTCTTT. This encodes CASTGNTEAFF.

This clone was seen only a few times. Since a far larger clone is one base different, this is likely a read error. The chain uses TRBV5-1 and TRBJ1-1, with no clear D. Trimming shortened V by 1 base and J by 1 base, and 5 bases separated the two germline ends. This CDR3 comprises 13 residues. Germline CDR1 reads SGHRS; CDR2 reads YFSETQ. CDR3 protein: CASSLTENTEAFF. The CDR3, as DNA: TGCGCCAGCAGCTTGACCGAGAACACTGAAGCTTTCTTT.

The chain is built from TRBV5-1 and TRBJ2-2, with unresolved D. CDR3 size: 14 residues. The germline CDR1 and CDR2 sequences are SGHRS and YFSETQ. Trimming shortened V by 0 bases and J by 7 bases, and 10 bases separated the two germline ends. CDR3 bases: TGCGCCAGCAGCTTGGAAGGGCTGCGCGGGGAGCTGTTTTTT. Translation gives CASSLEGLRGELFF.

The V call is TRBV7-8, the J call TRBJ1-1; D remains unclear. The V and J ends lost 5 bases and 1 base respectively, with 23 bases between them. CDR1 and CDR2 from the germline V gene are SGHVS and FQNEAQ. The length of the CDR3 is 18 residues. The CDR3 reads CASSPRGRANTGNTEAFF. For the CDR3, the DNA is TGTGCCAGCAGCCCACGAGGGCGAGCGAATACTGGGAACACTGAAGCTTTCTTT.

The V gene is TRBV12-5, the J gene TRBJ2-5, with 7 bases identical to TRBD2. J lost 4 bases, V lost 2 bases, and 13 bases had no gene match. The length of the CDR3 is 17 residues. CDR1 is LGHNT, CDR2 FRNRAP, per germline. The CDR3 DNA sequence: TGTGCTAGTGGTTTGATTGGGACTAAGGCGGTTGTAGAGACCCAGTACTTC. As protein: CASGLIGTKAVVETQYF.

This clone was picked up a small number of times. This chain links TRBV7-3 with TRBJ2-5; D ambiguous. The CDR3 has 12 residues. V lost 1 base and J lost 4, with 4 bases in between. Germline V gene data show CDR1 as SGHTA and CDR2 as FQGTGA. CDR3 sequence reads: CASSLKGETQYF. In DNA form, the CDR3 reads TGTGCCAGCAGCTTAAAGGGAGAGACCCAGTACTTC.

V gene TRBV6-4 combines with J gene TRBJ2-7; 9 bases are a match to TRBD1. The length of the CDR3 is 18 residues. CDR1 and CDR2 (germline): MRHNA, SNTAGT. V lost 9 bases to trimming and J lost 2 bases; unmatched junction nucleotides: 20. DNA of the CDR3: TGTGCCAGAACGAATGGGGGAACGACAAGACAGGGGGCCTACGAGCAGTACTTC. As protein: CARTNGGTTRQGAYEQYF.

The V call is TRBV5-1, the J call TRBJ2-1, with D possibly TRBD1 on 6 matching bases. Per the germline V gene, CDR1 is SGHRS and CDR2 is YFSETQ. V lost 6 bases and J lost 2, with 15 bases in between. This CDR3 is built from 15 residues. DNA for the CDR3: TGCGCCAGCACCCCGACACCAGGGGCCTACAATGAGCAGTTCTTC. Amino acid sequence: CASTPTPGAYNEQFF.

This chain uses TRBV7-6 with TRBJ1-1; possible D gene TRBD1, 5 bases. Germline assignment: CDR1 SGHVS and CDR2 FNYEAQ. The CDR3 has 15 residues. V lost 1 base and J lost 5, with 14 bases in between. The CDR3 bases are TGTGCCAGCAGCTTAGGAACAGGCCTGGGTACTGAAGCTTTCTTT. As protein: CASSLGTGLGTEAFF.

Worth noting for this clone: Other DNA variants within this sample encode the same CDR3. The rearrangement links TRBV5-4 to TRBJ1-1, with D perhaps TRBD1 (6 bases). Germline assignment: CDR1 SGHNT and CDR2 YYREEE (reference sequence). Trimming took off 4 bases at V and 0 bases at J, with 7 bases between the two ends. The CDR3 loop spans 13 amino acids. The CDR3 protein is CASSGGLNTEAFF. In DNA form, the CDR3 reads TGTGCCAGCAGCGGGGGGCTGAACACTGAAGCTTTCTTT.

This rearrangement joins TRBV11-2 to TRBJ2-3, with a weak D call TRBD2 (5 bases). The ends were cut back, 1 base at V and 1 base at J, with 9 bases in the middle. Per germline, CDR1 SGHAT and CDR2 FQNNGV. The CDR3 runs to 15 residues. The CDR3 DNA sequence: TGTGCCAGCAGCTTAGGAGGGAAAGGCACAGATACGCAGTATTTT. This translates into CASSLGGKGTDTQYF.

The chain recombines TRBV5-5 with TRBJ1-3; TRBD1 might be the D (5 bases). The CDR3 is 17 amino acids. Trimming took 0 bases from V and 0 from J, leaving 13 bases between them. Per germline, CDR1 SGHKS and CDR2 YYEKEE (reference sequence). The CDR3 DNA reads as TGTGCCAGCAGCTTGGATCCGGGGCTGAGCTCTGGAAACACCATATATTTT. Amino acid sequence: CASSLDPGLSSGNTIYF.

The genes are TRBV9 and TRBJ1-4; possible D gene TRBD1, 5 bases. The germline V gene has CDR1 SGDLS and CDR2 YYNGEE. Between the trimmed V and J ends, which lost 2 bases and 0 bases, there was a span of 11 bases. CDR3 size: 16 residues. The CDR3 DNA reads TGTGCCAGCAGCGTCCAGGGCCGTGCAACTAATGAAAAACTGTTTTTT. Translating it yields CASSVQGRATNEKLFF. Full variable domain (missing parts from reference TRBV9 and TRBJ1-4): DSGVTQTPKHLITATGQRVTLRCSPRSGDLSVYWYQQSLDQGLQFLIQYYNGEERAKGNILERFSAQQFPDLHSELNLSSLELGDSALYFCASSVQGRATNEKLFFGSGTQLSVL.

The chain carries TRBV30 and TRBJ1-2; no definite D call. Germline V gene sequence: CDR1 GTSNPN, CDR2 SVGIG (reference sequence). The CDR3 extends over 11 amino acids. Trimming cost V 5 bases and J 2 bases, with 6 bases left between them. Here the CDR3 DNA reads TGTGCCTGGGAAAAGAACTATGGCTACACCTTC. The encoded protein is CAWEKNYGYTF.

V and J are TRBV5-1 and TRBJ2-2; maybe TRBD1 (5 bases). This CDR3 has 15 residues. V was cut by 7 bases and J by 6 bases, with 19 bases left in between. Germline V gene sequence: CDR1 SGHRS, CDR2 YFSETQ. Written as DNA, the CDR3 is TGCGCCAGCGATCCGGACACCAAAGGGGCCGGGGAGCTGTTTTTT. It is translated as CASDPDTKGAGELFF.

The chain links TRBV5-1 to TRBJ2-5; TRBD2 matches 13 bases. Germline CDR1 and CDR2: SGHRS and YFSETQ. The CDR3 sequence is 18 residues long. With V trimmed by 4 bases and J by 0 bases, 9 bases remained unmatched. The CDR3 DNA reads TGCGCCAGCAGCCGCGGACTAGCGGGGGCCTCGTACCAAGAGACCCAGTACTTC. Translated: CASSRGLAGASYQETQYF.

The rearrangement links TRBV2 to TRBJ1-6; D uncertain. Germline values: CDR1 SNHLY, CDR2 FYNNEI. V lost 1 base and J 7 bases, leaving 8 bases between the germline ends. This CDR3 is built from 14 residues. The CDR3 coding sequence is TGTGCCAGCAGTGAAGGGGCGCAAAATTCACCCCTCCACTTT. It specifies CASSEGAQNSPLHF.

This CDR3 reads CASSLGESYTF. DNA of the CDR3: TGTGCCAGCAGCTTAGGCGAGAGCTACACCTTC. The rearrangement uses TRBV7-9 and TRBJ1-2; D is ambiguous. The CDR3 sequence is 11 residues long. V dropped 1 base and J dropped 9 bases, with 6 bases sitting between them. The germline CDR1 and CDR2 sequences are SEHNR and FQNEAQ (reference sequence). Looking up the rest from reference TRBV7-9 and TRBJ1-2 gives the full variable domain: DTGVSQNPRHKITKRGQNVTFRCDPISEHNRLYWYRQTLGQGPEFLTYFQNEAQLEKSRLLSDRFSAERPKGSFSTLEIQRTEQGDSAMYLCASSLGESYTFGSGTRLTVV.

The rearrangement uses TRBV30 and TRBJ2-5, with 10 bases that match TRBD1. Germline loops: CDR1 GTSNPN, CDR2 SVGIG (reference sequence). With 7 bases clipped from V and 3 bases from J, the junction kept 8 bases outside the gene matches. The CDR3 is 14 residues long. The CDR3 DNA reads as TGTGCCTTCACTCCGGGGACAGGGGAAGAGACCCAGTACTTC. Protein product: CAFTPGTGEETQYF.

The sample holds one count of this clone. V is TRBV6-6 and J is TRBJ1-5, with unresolved D. From germline, CDR1 is MNHNY and CDR2 SVGAGI (reference sequence). The CDR3 is made up of 16 amino acids. Trimming left V 8 bases short and J 1 base short, with 18 bases between. CDR3 residues: CASLPLNRGSNQPQHF. CDR3 nucleotide sequence: TGTGCCAGCCTACCCCTTAATCGGGGAAGCAATCAGCCCCAGCATTTT.

The chain carries TRBV7-9 and TRBJ1-1, with D uncertain. The CDR3 is 14 amino acids. Per the germline V gene, CDR1 is SEHNR and CDR2 is FQNEAQ (reference sequence). The V and J ends lost 0 bases and 10 bases respectively, with 15 bases between them. The CDR3 nucleotides read TGTGCCAGCAGCTTAGCCGAGATCTACCTCGGAGCTTTCTTT. Its translation: CASSLAEIYLGAFF.

The chain recombines TRBV9 with TRBJ2-3, with D hard to call. The V gene lost 3 bases and the J gene lost 0 bases, with 14 bases spanning the gap. The CDR3 is 16 amino acids. Germline V CDR1 and CDR2: SGDLS, YYNGEE. CDR3 in amino acids: CASSAYGRTSTDTQYF. The CDR3 DNA follows: TGTGCCAGCAGCGCCTACGGACGGACGAGCACAGATACGCAGTATTTT.